The clone carrying this T cell receptor (beta chain) was picked up one time. No antigen is known for it. This record comes from a study of OX40 agonist ivuxolimab in advanced cancers. CDR3 length equals 16 residues. V was cut by 2 bases and J by 1 base, with 15 bases left in between. The germline CDR1 and CDR2 sequences are MDHEN and SYDVKM. Regarding the study as a whole: Both CD4+ and CD8+ T cell populations in blood had undergone clonal expansion by week 6 at 0.1 to 3.0 mg/kg. Normalized T-cell clonal expansion was also low in some nonresponders.

Excluded were patients having autoimmune disease history or systemic immunosuppression. Libraries were prepared by immunoSEQ multiplex PCR; TCRdb keeps only in-frame clonotypes and omits some of them. The sample has 70,000 to 95,000 clones, under 90% seen once. Material: CD4+ or CD8+ T cells sorted from blood, obtained in a trial of the OX40 agonist ivuxolimab. This sequence was found in an adult with an advanced solid tumor such as melanoma, head and neck, liver or kidney cancer. This chain links TRBV28 with TRBJ2-7, with TRBD1 as a possible D gene (8 bases). In DNA form, the CDR3 reads TGTGCCAGCAGTTTAGGGGGAGGGACAGGTTCCTACGAGCAGTACTTC. Translating gives CASSLGGGTGSYEQYF.